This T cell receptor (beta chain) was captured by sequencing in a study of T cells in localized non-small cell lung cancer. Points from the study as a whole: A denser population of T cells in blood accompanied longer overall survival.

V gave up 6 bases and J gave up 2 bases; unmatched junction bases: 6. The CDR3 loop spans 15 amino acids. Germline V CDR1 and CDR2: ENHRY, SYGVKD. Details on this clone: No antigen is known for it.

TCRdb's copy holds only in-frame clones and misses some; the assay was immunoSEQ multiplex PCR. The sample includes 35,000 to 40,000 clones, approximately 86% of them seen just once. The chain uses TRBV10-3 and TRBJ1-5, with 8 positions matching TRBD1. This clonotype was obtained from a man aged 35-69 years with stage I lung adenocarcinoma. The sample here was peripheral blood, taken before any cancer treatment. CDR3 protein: CAISRTGTGNQPQHF. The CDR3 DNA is TGTGCCATCAGCCGGACAGGGACGGGCAATCAGCCCCAGCATTTT.